Listed below are T cell receptor beta chains from one sample, sequenced in a study of CD8+ T cells in alopecia areata. The repertoire was sequenced with immunoSEQ multiplex PCR; TCRdb's copy has only in-frame clones and lacks some. The sample comprises some 120,000 clones, 58% of which are singletons, and less than 5.5% rests with the top ten. This specimen was CD4+ T cells sorted from blood, taken at week 0. These receptors all come from a human donor with alopecia areata. Both conserved end residues are part of each CDR3. The D gene is left open where the match is weak. Part of the rows lack a size; the others show once, few, many or a class for expanded clones.

CDR3 length: 13
D gene: TRBD2
J gene: TRBJ2-7
V gene: TRBV10-3
clone size: .
CDR3 protein: CAIRAGGPNEQYF
CDR3 DNA: TGTGCCATCAGAGCGGGAGGGCCGAATGAGCAGTACTTC

CDR3 length: 19
D gene: TRBD2
J gene: TRBJ2-2
V gene: TRBV11-1
clone size: .
CDR3 protein: CASSLNSRDYPMNTGELFF
CDR3 DNA: TGTGCCAGCAGCTTGAATTCCCGGGACTACCCCATGAACACCGGGGAGCTGTTTTTT

CDR3 length: 12
D gene: .
J gene: TRBJ1-2
V gene: TRBV2
clone size: .
CDR3 protein: CASSGFTGGYTF
CDR3 DNA: TGTGCCAGCAGTGGGTTTACGGGTGGCTACACCTTC

CDR3 length: 15
D gene: .
J gene: TRBJ2-4
V gene: TRBV10-2
clone size: .
CDR3 protein: CASSEFRDGRNIQYF
CDR3 DNA: TGCGCCAGCAGTGAGTTCCGGGACGGGAGAAACATTCAGTACTTC

CDR3 length: 13
D gene: .
J gene: TRBJ2-5
V gene: TRBV7-2
clone size: few
CDR3 protein: CASSLAGRETQYF
CDR3 DNA: TGTGCCAGCAGCTTAGCTGGGAGGGAGACCCAGTACTTC

CDR3 length: 16
D gene: .
J gene: TRBJ2-6
V gene: TRBV2
clone size: .
CDR3 protein: CASSGQVISGANVLTF
CDR3 DNA: TGTGCCAGCAGTGGACAGGTTATCTCTGGGGCCAACGTCCTGACTTTC

CDR3 length: 16
D gene: .
J gene: TRBJ2-5
V gene: TRBV30
clone size: .
CDR3 protein: CAWSGGGVGGGETQYF
CDR3 DNA: TGTGCCTGGAGTGGTGGGGGTGTCGGGGGCGGGGAGACCCAGTACTTC

CDR3 length: 16
D gene: TRBD2
J gene: TRBJ2-5
V gene: TRBV2
clone size: .
CDR3 protein: CASSDRTSVPSGTQYF
CDR3 DNA: TGTGCCAGCAGTGACCGGACTAGCGTCCCTAGTGGGACCCAGTACTTC

CDR3 length: 16
D gene: TRBD2
J gene: TRBJ2-7
V gene: TRBV7-2
clone size: .
CDR3 protein: CASSLTSGRAIFEQYF
CDR3 DNA: TGTGCCAGCAGCTTAACCAGCGGGAGGGCGATTTTCGAGCAGTACTTC

CDR3 length: 16
D gene: .
J gene: TRBJ1-2
V gene: TRBV9
clone size: .
CDR3 protein: CASSVFSGDPNYGYTF
CDR3 DNA: TGTGCCAGCAGCGTATTTTCAGGGGACCCAAACTATGGCTACACCTTC

CDR3 length: 15
D gene: TRBD2
J gene: TRBJ2-5
V gene: TRBV30
clone size: .
CDR3 protein: CAWSAGLAAQETQYF
CDR3 DNA: TGTGCCTGGAGTGCGGGACTAGCGGCCCAAGAGACCCAGTACTTC

CDR3 length: 13
D gene: .
J gene: TRBJ2-4
V gene: TRBV6-5
clone size: few
CDR3 protein: CASSYSNLNIQYF
CDR3 DNA: TGTGCCAGCAGTTACTCGAATCTAAACATTCAGTACTTC

CDR3 length: 15
D gene: .
J gene: TRBJ2-3
V gene: TRBV6-1
clone size: .
CDR3 protein: CASSEVSIGTDTQYF
CDR3 DNA: TGTGCCAGCAGTGAGGTTAGCATCGGCACAGATACGCAGTATTTT

CDR3 length: 14
D gene: .
J gene: TRBJ1-6
V gene: TRBV7-9
clone size: .
CDR3 protein: CASSFVQGNSPLHF
CDR3 DNA: TGTGCCAGCAGCTTCGTCCAGGGGAATTCACCCCTCCACTTT

CDR3 length: 16
D gene: TRBD2
J gene: TRBJ2-1
V gene: TRBV4-3
clone size: .
CDR3 protein: CASSQGIAGEFDEQFF
CDR3 DNA: TGCGCCAGCAGCCAAGGCATAGCGGGAGAGTTCGATGAGCAGTTCTTC

CDR3 length: 15
D gene: .
J gene: TRBJ1-3
V gene: TRBV6-5
clone size: .
CDR3 protein: CASRQSGPSGNTIYF
CDR3 DNA: TGTGCCAGCAGACAATCCGGGCCCTCTGGAAACACCATATATTTT

CDR3 length: 13
D gene: .
J gene: TRBJ1-4
V gene: TRBV7-8
clone size: .
CDR3 protein: CASNVGEDEKLFF
CDR3 DNA: TGTGCCAGCAACGTAGGGGAGGATGAAAAACTGTTTTTT

CDR3 length: 13
D gene: .
J gene: TRBJ2-5
V gene: TRBV7-9
clone size: .
CDR3 protein: CASSLDSWETQYF
CDR3 DNA: TGTGCCAGCAGCTTGGACAGCTGGGAGACCCAGTACTTC

CDR3 length: 14
D gene: .
J gene: TRBJ2-3
V gene: TRBV9
clone size: .
CDR3 protein: CASARTAVTDTQYF
CDR3 DNA: TGTGCCAGCGCGAGGACGGCGGTAACAGATACGCAGTATTTT